Listed here are 14 T cell receptor beta chains from one sample, sequenced in a study of OX40 agonist ivuxolimab in advanced cancers. Libraries were prepared by immunoSEQ multiplex PCR; TCRdb keeps only in-frame clonotypes and omits some of them. This table holds roughly 50,000 clones, 88% found once. Specimen: CD4+ or CD8+ T cells sorted from blood, collected in a trial of the OX40 agonist ivuxolimab. These receptors originate from an adult with an advanced solid tumor such as melanoma, head and neck, liver or kidney cancer.

This clone was picked up one time. The chain joins TRBV7-9 to TRBJ2-1; D may be TRBD1 (6 bases). Trimming shortened V by 5 bases and J by 2 bases, and 10 bases separated the two germline ends. CDR3 length: 14 residues. In germline, CDR1 is SEHNR, CDR2 FQNEAQ (reference sequence). The CDR3 sequence is CASSHRDTYNEQFF. CDR3 in DNA: TGTGCCAGCAGCCACCGGGACACCTACAATGAGCAGTTCTTC.

The chain joins TRBV4-1 to TRBJ1-2; D uncertain. Trimming took off 1 base at V and 1 base at J, with 4 bases between the two ends. CDR1 is MGHRA and CDR2 is YSYEKL in the germline V gene. The CDR3 consists of 13 residues. CDR3 protein: CASSQGGNYGYTF. CDR3 DNA sequence: TGCGCCAGCAGCCAAGGGGGTAACTATGGCTACACCTTC.

This clone has just a few counts. The chain is built from TRBV4-1 and TRBJ2-3; the match to TRBD1 covers 10 bases. The CDR3 runs 16 residues. Trimming cost V 3 bases and J 4 bases; bases outside gene matches: 7. Germline V gene sequence: CDR1 MGHRA, CDR2 YSYEKL. CDR3 sequence (DNA): TGCGCCAGCAGCCAGATAGGGACAGGGGTACCAGATACGCAGTATTTT. Protein: CASSQIGTGVPDTQYF.

The chain carries TRBV7-7 and TRBJ1-1; D is undetermined. This CDR3 is built from 13 residues. CDR1 is SSHAT, CDR2 FNYEAQ, per germline (reference sequence). V lost 4 bases and J lost 2, with 8 bases in between. The CDR3 region has the DNA TGTGCCAGCAGCTCGGAAATAAACACTGAAGCTTTCTTT. Translating it yields CASSSEINTEAFF.

This chain connects TRBV19 to TRBJ2-7, with TRBD2 matching 8 bases. Germline V gives CDR1 LNHDA, CDR2 SQIVND (reference sequence). Trimming took 6 bases from V and 6 from J; bases not matched to a gene: 10. This CDR3 is built from 14 residues. This CDR3 reads CASSPIAGTFEQYF. The CDR3 DNA is TGTGCCAGTAGCCCAATAGCGGGGACTTTCGAGCAGTACTTC. Supplemented by reference TRBV19 and TRBJ2-7, the full variable domain reads DGGITQSPKYLFRKEGQNVTLSCEQNLNHDAMYWYRQDPGQGLRLIYYSQIVNDFQKGDIAEGYSVSREKKESFPLTVTSAQKNPTAFYLCASSPIAGTFEQYFGPGTRLTVT.

The chain couples TRBV7-8 to TRBJ2-7, with 7 bases aligning to TRBD1. The V and J ends lost 1 base and 2 bases, in that order; junction bases with no gene match: 5. CDR1 SGHVS and CDR2 FQNEAQ come from the germline V gene. This CDR3 is 15 amino acids long. The CDR3: CASSLGRGLTYEQYF. The DNA for the CDR3 is TGTGCCAGCAGCTTAGGTAGGGGGCTGACCTACGAGCAGTACTTC.

The rearrangement links TRBV25-1 to TRBJ1-2; D remains ambiguous. Germline V gene lookup returns CDR1 MGHDK and CDR2 SYGVNS. V gave up 2 bases and J gave up 4 bases, with 2 bases separating them. This CDR3 is built from 11 residues. The CDR3 bases are TGTGCCAGCAGTGAACCCTATGGCTACACCTTC. Translating gives CASSEPYGYTF.

The chain links TRBV7-9 to TRBJ1-1; a possible D gene is TRBD1 (6 bases). Trimming stripped 10 bases from V and 2 bases from J, with 20 bases between. The CDR3 extends over 15 amino acids. In germline, CDR1 is SEHNR, CDR2 FQNEAQ (reference sequence). The CDR3 reads CATLGGRGLNTEAFF. In DNA form, the CDR3 reads TGTGCCACCCTCGGGGGCAGAGGGCTAAACACTGAAGCTTTCTTT.

V usage is TRBV7-9 and J usage is TRBJ2-7; 9 bases align to TRBD1. This CDR3 is 17 amino acids long. Per germline, CDR1 SEHNR and CDR2 FQNEAQ (reference sequence). The junction had 13 bases not matched to a gene; V was cut back by 4 bases and J by 3 bases. DNA for the CDR3: TGTGCCAGCAGCTCCCCCCGGGGGACAGGGCCGGGCTACGAGCAGTACGTC. It translates to CASSSPRGTGPGYEQYV.

The chain uses TRBV6-6 and TRBJ2-5, with 8 bases that match TRBD1. V was clipped by 7 bases and J by 5 bases; unmatched bases: 15. The germline CDR1 and CDR2 sequences are MNHNY and SVGAGI (reference sequence). This CDR3 is built from 16 residues. Here the CDR3 reads CASIHESGGGLETQYF. CDR3 nucleotide sequence: TGTGCCAGCATCCACGAATCAGGGGGCGGTTTGGAGACCCAGTACTTC.

The CDR3: CASSQGGDSYEQYF. For the CDR3, the DNA is TGCGCCAGCAGCCAAGGAGGCGACTCCTACGAGCAGTACTTC. The rearrangement links TRBV4-3 to TRBJ2-7; no clear D gene. The CDR3 has 14 amino acids. The germline gives CDR1 LGHNA, CDR2 YSLEER. V was trimmed by 1 base and J by 0 bases, leaving 7 bases between them.

The V call is TRBV9, the J call TRBJ2-3; unclear D gene. Germline-derived CDR1 and CDR2 are SGDLS and YYNGEE. Trimming removed 2 bases from V and 0 bases from J, with 4 bases in between. The CDR3 contains 13 residues. CDR3 sequence reads: CASSVLSTDTQYF. The CDR3 nucleotides read TGTGCCAGCAGCGTCCTCAGCACAGATACGCAGTATTTT.

The CDR3 is CASSGVSGLGAFEQYF. The CDR3 bases are TGTGCCAGCTCCGGGGTGTCGGGGTTAGGGGCTTTCGAGCAGTACTTC. This sequence joins TRBV19 and TRBJ2-7, with D perhaps assigned TRBD1 or TRBD2 (5 bases each). This CDR3 is 16 amino acids long. Trimming removed 9 bases from V and 6 bases from J, with 27 bases in between. Germline V gene data show CDR1 as LNHDA and CDR2 as SQIVND (reference sequence).

This clone was recorded once. The V call is TRBV19, the J call TRBJ2-1; 8 bases are a match to TRBD1. Germline CDR1 LNHDA, CDR2 SQIVND (reference sequence). The CDR3 runs 14 residues. The V segment lost 6 bases and the J segment 4 bases; nucleotides outside the gene matches: 5. The DNA of the CDR3 is TGTGCCAGTAGCCTACAGGGGGAATACAATGAGCAGTTCTTC. Translation: CASSLQGEYNEQFF.